This T cell receptor beta chain appears in the sequencing data of a study of regulatory dendritic cells for organ transplantation. On this clone: Its cognate antigen is unknown.

The study's findings and limits: Mature dendritic cells appeared to drive more memory CD8+ clonal expansion than regulatory ones.

CFSE-labeled sorted T cells met regulatory or mature dendritic cells for four to five days. Generated by immunoSEQ multiplex PCR, the TCRdb table keeps only in-frame clones and is missing some. This sample has roughly 4,500 clones, with over 45% found just once. V lost 7 bases and J 1 base, leaving 14 bases between the germline ends. Germline V lookup: CDR1 SGDLS, CDR2 YYNGEE. CDR3 length equals 14 residues. This TCR came from a human donor in good health. Sequencing was carried out using memory CD8+ T cells from blood cultured with regulatory dendritic cells. Subset meaning: CD45RO+ memory T cells. This chain uses TRBV9 with TRBJ2-5; maybe TRBD2 (7 bases). The CDR3 region has the DNA TGTGCCAGCTCGGGCGGGGGCTCCCAAGAGACCCAGTACTTC. This translates into CASSGGGSQETQYF.